This T cell receptor (beta chain) emerged from a study of Graves' ophthalmopathy and Graves' hyperthyroidism. This clonotype was picked up many times. What it binds is not known. RNA served as the template for amplifying TCR beta CDR3 regions. A first-round RT-PCR used HTBI primers, followed by a second-round multiplex PCR. TCRdb re-called the multiplex PCR reads with MiXCR, one entry per CDR3 protein. In the table there are over a million distinct CDR3 sequences, about two fifths of which are singletons. Study outcomes and limitations: Sensitivity reached 55% to 71% and specificity more than 72% when the model predicted ophthalmopathy progression. Detected in blood as well were most expanded thyroid clonotypes with frequency above 0.001.

CDR3 size: 15 residues. Trimming took off 5 bases at V and 2 bases at J, with 13 bases between the two ends. CDR1 and CDR2 (germline): SGHTA, FQGNSA. Aged 18 to 65, hyperthyroidism patients had been newly diagnosed, with under 2 months' duration. Diagnostic conclusions were grounded in clinical symptoms, serum thyroxine, TRAb, thyroid ultrasound and orbital computed tomography. The sequencing input was peripheral blood or thyroid tissue (not recorded which). The source of this sequence is an adult man with Graves' hyperthyroidism. The chain uses TRBV7-2 and TRBJ1-3; perhaps TRBD1 as D (6 bases). DNA of the CDR3: TGTGCCAGCAGCCCTAAGGGGGGGACTGGAAACACCATATATTTT. Translation: CASSPKGGTGNTIYF.